This TCR beta chain was captured in a study of blood T cell repertoires in COVID-19 (dated by TCRdb to the early 2020s). Broadly, across the study: The collaborator samples originated in the United States, Italy and Spain and spanned the acute and convalescent phases of COVID-19. Samples came from the ongoing ImmuneRACE study (first 160 participants) plus 1,254 subjects from 6 global collaborators. The material from the prospective study consisted of cDNA or gDNA derived from T cells, B-cell-depleted T cells, or PBMCs. A freely available public database, intended as a resource for researchers studying the immune response to SARS-CoV-2, is where the repertoires were released. Where HLA class I and class II types were available, the types were taken from metadata supplied by the sample provider, not from assay-based typing. Deeply sampled blood TCRbeta repertoires from subjects exposed to, actively infected with, or recovered from COVID-19 were included in the dataset. Nearly every sample came with metadata listing a de-identified subject ID, COVID-19 status, age in years and sex. Beyond this particular receptor, the publication reports: Clinical and demographic metadata were provided uncurated, with the amount varying by source and participant.

TCRbeta CDR3 regions were amplified from genomic DNA by means of the immunoSEQ Assay, a bias-controlled multiplex PCR. The study's own analysis went as follows. Within the assay, amplification of reference gene primers was used to estimate how many nucleated cells each sample contained. To quantify the absolute abundance of each unique TCRbeta CDR3 rearrangement, sequence reads were collapsed and filtered. For each sample, productive Simpson clonality was calculated as the square root of Simpson's diversity index over productive rearrangements. The source is immuneACCESS, and TCRdb retained only in-frame sequences with V and J called. Part of the clones is not carried over; for the studies checked, unresolved V genes explain less than half of this, and the remainder is unexplained. Clonal size and the V and J genes are those of that table, whereas D and trimming came from the DNA. The sample table shows 80,000 or so clones, and 91% are seen once. The ten largest clones capture roughly 2% of the sample.

The germline V gene (reference sequence) yields MNHEY for CDR1 and SMNVEV for CDR2. V lost 5 bases and J lost 1 base; the stretch between them is 17 bases long. The CDR3 runs 16 residues from the cysteine to the phenylalanine. The DNA shown is the 48-base CDR3, in frame from base 1. Each collaborating institution followed its own protocols to collect whole blood in K2EDTA tubes. For TCRbeta analysis, collaborators shipped samples in one of three forms: frozen whole blood, isolated PBMCs, or DNA extracted from either of those sample types. A remark on this clone: Its antigen is not yet known. No clone much larger than this one lies a single base away; base qualities are absent.

The sample taken for sequencing was peripheral blood. The chain employs TRBV27 and TRBJ1-1, with the D segment identity uncertain. The TCR was taken from a woman in her forties or fifties in a cohort sampled during active COVID-19. The CDR3 region: CASSNRVPSPNTEAFF. The sequence in DNA is TGTGCCAGCAGTAACCGGGTTCCCTCCCCGAACACTGAAGCTTTCTTT.